The next 10 T cell receptor beta chains were all read from a single sample in a study of blood T cell repertoires in COVID-19. Some clones are missing from TCRdb's copy, which holds only in-frame ones; the method was immunoSEQ multiplex PCR. Of under 70,000 clones listed, about 93% are singletons. The sample taken for sequencing was peripheral blood. The receptor source for this set is a man older than 75 with acute or convalescent COVID-19.

This clone appeared once. The chain couples TRBV2 to TRBJ1-5, with a tentative D call TRBD1 (6 bases). V was cut by 4 bases and J by 5 bases, with 9 bases left in between. The CDR3 sequence is 13 residues long. CDR1 and CDR2 from the germline V gene are SNHLY and FYNNEI. The CDR3: CASSVGGDQPQHF. The DNA of the CDR3 is TGTGCCAGCAGTGTTGGGGGCGATCAGCCCCAGCATTTT.

The chain is built from TRBV19 and TRBJ1-6; TRBD1 aligns across 7 bases. CDR1 is LNHDA and CDR2 is SQIVND in the germline V gene (reference sequence). The J segment lost 5 bases and the V segment lost 8 bases, leaving 9 bases of the junction unmatched. The CDR3 runs 15 residues. This chain's CDR3 is CASSKGQSHNSPLHF. The CDR3 coding sequence is TGTGCCAGTTCAAAGGGACAGTCCCATAATTCACCCCTCCACTTT. Based on the CDR3 plus reference TRBV19 and TRBJ1-6, the full variable domain is DGGITQSPKYLFRKEGQNVTLSCEQNLNHDAMYWYRQDPGQGLRLIYYSQIVNDFQKGDIAEGYSVSREKKESFPLTVTSAQKNPTAFYLCASSKGQSHNSPLHFGNGTRLTVT.

The CDR3 DNA sequence: TGCGCCAGCAGCTTGGCTACGGATAATTCACCCCTCCACTTT. Protein product: CASSLATDNSPLHF. The rearrangement uses TRBV5-1 and TRBJ1-6; the D is unclear. This CDR3 is built from 14 residues. Germline assignment: CDR1 SGHRS and CDR2 YFSETQ. V lost 0 bases, J lost 5 bases, and 6 bases lay in between.

The chain recombines TRBV30 with TRBJ2-7; tentative D call: TRBD1 (7 bases). CDR1 is GTSNPN and CDR2 is SVGIG in the germline V gene (reference sequence). Trimming took off 3 bases at V and 5 bases at J, with 8 bases between the two ends. This CDR3 has 11 amino acids. The CDR3 DNA sequence: TGTGCCTGGAGCAGGGGGGACGAGCAGTACTTC. It is translated as CAWSRGDEQYF.

The CDR3 sequence: CASSVGAGDQPQHF. The CDR3 nucleotides read TGTGCCAGCAGCGTAGGGGCAGGGGATCAGCCCCAGCATTTT. The chain couples TRBV9 to TRBJ1-5; perhaps TRBD1 as D (6 bases). V was trimmed by 0 bases and J by 5 bases, leaving 9 bases between them. The CDR3 runs 14 residues. The germline CDR1 and CDR2 sequences are SGDLS and YYNGEE.

The V call is TRBV5-6, the J call TRBJ2-7, with TRBD2 as a possible D gene (6 bases). Trimming stripped 4 bases from V and 6 bases from J, with 17 bases between. The CDR3 spans 14 residues. CDR1 and CDR2 from the germline V gene are SGHDT and YYEEEE. The CDR3 protein is CASSTAGRLAEQYF. The DNA of the CDR3 is TGTGCCAGCAGCACCGCGGGACGGCTTGCCGAGCAGTACTTC.

This clone was counted once. The chain has TRBV18 and TRBJ1-2; 9 nucleotides agree with TRBD1. Germline V lookup: CDR1 KGHSH, CDR2 LQKENI. CDR3 size: 15 residues. The trim removed 3 bases at V and 4 bases at J, leaving 6 bases unmatched. Written as DNA, the CDR3 is TGTGCCAGCTCACCTCAGGACAGGGGTGGCTATGGCTACACCTTC. Its translation: CASSPQDRGGYGYTF.

The CDR3 spells CASSPTPNTEAFF. As DNA, the CDR3 is TGTGCCAGCTCACCGACACCGAACACTGAAGCTTTCTTT. This chain connects TRBV18 to TRBJ1-1; no definite D call. This CDR3 has 13 residues. The V gene lost 3 bases and the J gene lost 1 base, with 6 bases spanning the gap. CDR1 KGHSH and CDR2 LQKENI come from the germline V gene.

The chain couples TRBV6-5 to TRBJ1-3, with a tentative D call TRBD1 (6 bases). The germline gives CDR1 MNHEY, CDR2 SVGAGI. The CDR3 spans 13 residues. Trimming left V 7 bases short and J 3 bases short, with 10 bases between. The CDR3 nucleotides are TGTGCCAGCATAGGGGGTGGTGGAAACACCATATATTTT. This translates into CASIGGGGNTIYF.

The chain is built from TRBV15 and TRBJ1-2; 7 nucleotides align to TRBD1. Per the germline V gene, CDR1 is LNHNV and CDR2 is YYDKDF (reference sequence). The V and J ends lost 4 bases and 5 bases, in that order; junction bases with no gene match: 10. The CDR3 is 15 amino acids. The CDR3 bases are TGTGCCACCAGCACAAGAGGGACAGCTGATTATGGCTACACCTTC. Its protein is CATSTRGTADYGYTF.